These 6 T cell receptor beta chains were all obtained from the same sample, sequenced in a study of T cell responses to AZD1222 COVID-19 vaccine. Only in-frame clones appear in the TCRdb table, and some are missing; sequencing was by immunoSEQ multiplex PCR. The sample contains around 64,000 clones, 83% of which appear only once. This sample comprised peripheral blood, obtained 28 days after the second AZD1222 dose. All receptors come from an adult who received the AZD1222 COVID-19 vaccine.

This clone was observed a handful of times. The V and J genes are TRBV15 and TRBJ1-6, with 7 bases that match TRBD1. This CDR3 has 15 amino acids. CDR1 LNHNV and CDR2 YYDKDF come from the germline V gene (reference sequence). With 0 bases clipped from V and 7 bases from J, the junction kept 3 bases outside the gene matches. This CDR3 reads CATSREYRGNSPLHF. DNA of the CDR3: TGTGCCACCAGCAGAGAGTACAGGGGAAATTCACCCCTCCACTTT. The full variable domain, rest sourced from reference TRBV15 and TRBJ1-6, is DAMVIQNPRYQVTQFGKPVTLSCSQTLNHNVMYWYQQKSSQAPKLLFHYYDKDFNNEADTPDNFQSRRPNTSFCFLDIRSPGLGDTAMYLCATSREYRGNSPLHFGNGTRLTVT.

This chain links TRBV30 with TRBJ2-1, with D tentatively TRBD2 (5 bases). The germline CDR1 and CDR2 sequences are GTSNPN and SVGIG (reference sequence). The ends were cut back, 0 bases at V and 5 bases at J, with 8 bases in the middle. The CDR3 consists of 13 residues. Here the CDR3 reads CAWSVYGNNEQFF. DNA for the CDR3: TGTGCCTGGAGTGTATACGGGAACAATGAGCAGTTCTTC.

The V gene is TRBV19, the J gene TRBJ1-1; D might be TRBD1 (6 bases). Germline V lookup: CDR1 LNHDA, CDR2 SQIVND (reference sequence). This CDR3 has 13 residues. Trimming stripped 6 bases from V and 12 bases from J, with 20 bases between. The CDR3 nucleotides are TGTGCCAGTAGCAGGGACAATACGGTGAGGCCTTTCTTT. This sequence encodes CASSRDNTVRPFF.

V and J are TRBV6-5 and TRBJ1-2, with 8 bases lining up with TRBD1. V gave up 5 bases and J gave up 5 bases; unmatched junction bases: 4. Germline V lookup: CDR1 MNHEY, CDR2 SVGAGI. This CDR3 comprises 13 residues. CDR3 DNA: TGTGCCAGCAGTCCGACAGGGGCGTATGGCTACACCTTC. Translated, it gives CASSPTGAYGYTF.

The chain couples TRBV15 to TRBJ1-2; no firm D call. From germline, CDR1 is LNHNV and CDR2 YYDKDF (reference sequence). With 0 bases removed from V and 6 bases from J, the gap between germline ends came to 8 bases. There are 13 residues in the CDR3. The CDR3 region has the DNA TGTGCCACCAGCAGAGACAGGATTAATGGCTACACCTTC. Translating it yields CATSRDRINGYTF.

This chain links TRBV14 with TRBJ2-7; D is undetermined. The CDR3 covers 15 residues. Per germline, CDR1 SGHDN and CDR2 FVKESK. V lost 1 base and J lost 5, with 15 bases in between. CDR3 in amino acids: CASSQVIGSVHEQYF. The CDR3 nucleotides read TGTGCCAGCAGCCAAGTTATAGGGTCGGTCCACGAGCAGTACTTC.